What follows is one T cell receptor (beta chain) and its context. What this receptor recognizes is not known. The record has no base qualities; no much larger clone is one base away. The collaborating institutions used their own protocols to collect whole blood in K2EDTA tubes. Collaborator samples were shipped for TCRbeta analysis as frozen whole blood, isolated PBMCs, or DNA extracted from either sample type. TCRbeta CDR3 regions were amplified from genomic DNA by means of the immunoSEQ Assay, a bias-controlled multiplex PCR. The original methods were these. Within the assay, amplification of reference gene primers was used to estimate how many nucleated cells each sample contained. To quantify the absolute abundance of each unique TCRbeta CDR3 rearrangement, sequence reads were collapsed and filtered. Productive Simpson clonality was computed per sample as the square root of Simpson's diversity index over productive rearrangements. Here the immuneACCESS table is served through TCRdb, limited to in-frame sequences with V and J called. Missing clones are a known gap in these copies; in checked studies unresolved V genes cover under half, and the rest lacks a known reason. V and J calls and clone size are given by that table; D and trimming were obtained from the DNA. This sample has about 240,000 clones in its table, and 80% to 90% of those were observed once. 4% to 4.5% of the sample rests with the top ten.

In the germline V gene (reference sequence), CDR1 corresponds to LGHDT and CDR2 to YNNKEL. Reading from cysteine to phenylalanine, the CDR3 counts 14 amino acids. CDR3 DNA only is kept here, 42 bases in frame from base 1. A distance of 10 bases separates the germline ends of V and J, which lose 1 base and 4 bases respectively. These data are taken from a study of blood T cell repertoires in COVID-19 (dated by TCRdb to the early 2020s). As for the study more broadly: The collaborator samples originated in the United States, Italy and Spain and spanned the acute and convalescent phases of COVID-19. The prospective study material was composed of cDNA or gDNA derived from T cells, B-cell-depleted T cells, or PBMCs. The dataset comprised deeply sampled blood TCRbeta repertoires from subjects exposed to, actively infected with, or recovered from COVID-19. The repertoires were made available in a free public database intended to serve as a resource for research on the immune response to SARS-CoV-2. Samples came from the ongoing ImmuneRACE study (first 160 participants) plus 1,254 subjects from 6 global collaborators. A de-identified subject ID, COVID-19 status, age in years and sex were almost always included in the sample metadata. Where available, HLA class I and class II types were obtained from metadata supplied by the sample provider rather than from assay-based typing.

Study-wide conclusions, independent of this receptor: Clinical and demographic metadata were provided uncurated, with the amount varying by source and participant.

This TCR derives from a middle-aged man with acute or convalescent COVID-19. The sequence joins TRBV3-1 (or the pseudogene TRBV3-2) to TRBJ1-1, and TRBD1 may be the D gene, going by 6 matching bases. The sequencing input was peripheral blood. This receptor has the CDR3 CASSQVTGSTEAFF. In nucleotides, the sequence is TGTGCCAGCAGCCAAGTAACAGGGTCCACTGAAGCTTTCTTT.